This T cell receptor beta chain was captured by sequencing in a study of T cells in Graves' hyperthyroidism and ophthalmopathy. Study-level results: Blood also held most thyroid clonotypes expanded beyond 0.001.

CDR1 and CDR2 from the germline V gene are SGHRS and YFSETQ. The CDR3 loop spans 18 amino acids. Trimming left V 0 bases short and J 6 bases short, with 24 bases between. Amplification targeted TCR beta CDR3 regions from RNA transcripts. Initially, a first-round RT-PCR of the TCR CDR3 employed the HTBI primer set. Each CDR3 protein gets one entry after TCRdb re-called the multiplex PCR reads with MiXCR. There are a few hundred thousand distinct CDR3 sequences in the sample; more than 45% occur only once, and 15% to 20% lies in the top ten. To note about this clonotype: Its antigen is currently unknown.

The chain combines TRBV5-1 with TRBJ1-2; D is possibly TRBD1 (6 bases). The receptor was isolated from an adult woman with Graves' disease, either hyperthyroidism or ophthalmopathy (not recorded which). The sequencing input was peripheral blood or thyroid tissue (not recorded which). In DNA, the CDR3 is TGCGCCAGCAGCTTGGAAGCGGGGGGGCTTTCCTCACTCGATGGCTACACCTTC. Its protein is CASSLEAGGLSSLDGYTF.